Given below is one T cell receptor (beta chain) in context. Cells stained for CD3, CD4, CD8, CD45RA, CD27 and viability were sorted into four CD45RA/CD27 subsets. V lost 4 bases and J lost 13; bases outside the gene matches: 7. CDR1 and CDR2 from the germline V gene are SGHTA and FQGNSA. The CDR3 contains 14 residues. The beta constant-region primer was an equimolar mix of two oligonucleotides covering TRBC1 and TRBC2. TCRdb processed the UMI-ligation and nested PCR reads anew with MiXCR; each CDR3 protein has one entry. The sample includes around 160,000 distinct CDR3 sequences, about a sixth of them seen just once. The sample is drawn from a study of naive and memory T cell subsets.

The specimen was naive CD4+ T cells from blood. The sequence was obtained from a human donor in good health. This sequence joins TRBV7-2 and TRBJ2-1, with 13 bases that match TRBD2. The CDR3 coding sequence is TGTGCCAGCAGCTCTGGACTAGCGGGAGTTGAACAGTTCTTC. Its translation is CASSSGLAGVEQFF.